These T cell receptor beta chains were read from a single sample in a study of T cell repertoires in cytomegalovirus infection. TCRdb processed the reads anew with MiXCR; each CDR3 protein has one entry. The table lists more than 400,000 distinct CDR3 sequences, 26% of them singletons. The material sequenced was PBMCs. The origin of the receptors is a human donor in good health (CMV status not recorded). Some clones in this sample may be carry-over from other donors' samples. Each CDR3 is given with its conserved first and last residue. The D gene is left open where the match is weak. Clone sizes are given selectively: once, few, many, or a class where the clone is expanded.

>TRBJ1-1|TRBV6-2/TRBV6-3|-|TRBD1
CASSYDRVRNTEAFF
TGTGCCAGCAGTTACGACAGGGTCCGGAACACTGAAGCTTTCTTT
>TRBJ2-1|TRBV7-2|-|-
CASSRSVEEAKPRFF
TGTGCCAGCAGCCGTAGCGTGGAGGAGGCAAAGCCTCGGTTCTTC
>TRBJ1-5|TRBV2|few|-
CASSEDLNQPQHF
TGTGCCAGCAGTGAAGACCTTAATCAGCCCCAGCATTTT
>TRBJ1-2|TRBV15|-|TRBD1
CATSGTVGYGYTF
TGTGCCACCTCTGGGACAGTGGGTTATGGCTACACCTTC
>TRBJ2-3|TRBV28|-|TRBD2
CARGLAANTSTDTQYF
TGTGCCAGAGGACTAGCGGCGAATACTAGCACAGATACGCAGTATTTT
>TRBJ2-2|TRBV4-1|few|TRBD2
CASSQVSGSGTGELFF
TGCGCCAGCAGCCAAGTTAGCGGGAGCGGCACCGGGGAGCTGTTTTTT
>TRBJ1-2|TRBV20-1|-|TRBD1
CSAYTGDYGYTF
TGCAGTGCTTACACAGGGGACTATGGCTACACCTTC
>TRBJ2-2|TRBV24-1|-|TRBD2
CATSDFVTSATGELFF
TGTGCCACCAGTGATTTCGTAACTAGCGCTACCGGGGAGCTGTTTTTT
>TRBJ1-4|TRBV6-1|many|-
CASSGLQGFGEKLFF
TGTGCCAGCAGTGGACTACAGGGTTTTGGGGAAAAACTGTTTTTT
>TRBJ2-2|TRBV20-1|few|TRBD2
CSARDSSGPNTGELFF
TGCAGTGCTAGAGATAGTAGCGGGCCTAACACCGGGGAGCTGTTTTTT
>TRBJ2-1|TRBV12-3/TRBV12-4|-|TRBD2
CASSLMSSGYNEQFF
TGTGCCAGCAGTTTAATGTCTAGCGGTTACAATGAGCAGTTCTTC
>TRBJ2-3|TRBV7-2|many|-
CASSLWTDTQYF
TGTGCCAGCAGCTTGTGGACAGATACGCAGTATTTT
>TRBJ2-5|TRBV12-3/TRBV12-4|-|-
CASSLPPGWETQYF
TGTGCCAGCAGTTTACCGCCGGGTTGGGAGACCCAGTACTTC
>TRBJ2-2|TRBV7-2|few|TRBD2
CASSSPSGRSTGELFF
TGTGCCAGCAGCTCACCTAGCGGGAGAAGTACCGGGGAGCTGTTTTTT
>TRBJ1-5|TRBV19|-|-
CATGKGINQPQHF
TGTGCCACGGGAAAAGGGATCAATCAGCCCCAGCATTTT
>TRBJ2-1|TRBV27|-|TRBD1
CASSPILGTDNEQFF
TGTGCCAGCAGTCCGATCCTCGGGACAGACAATGAGCAGTTCTTC
>TRBJ2-1|TRBV28|-|-
CASSLSDYNEQFF
TGTGCCAGCAGTTTAAGTGATTACAATGAGCAGTTCTTC
>TRBJ1-3|TRBV12-3/TRBV12-4|many|-
CASSWQGSGNTIYF
TGTGCCAGCAGTTGGCAGGGTTCGGGAAACACCATATATTTT
>TRBJ2-2|TRBV7-2|many|-
CASSLATLTGELFF
TGTGCCAGCAGCTTAGCAACGCTAACCGGGGAGCTGTTTTTT
>TRBJ2-3|TRBV7-2|many|-
CASTPYMTDTQYF
TGTGCCAGCACCCCTTATATGACAGATACGCAGTATTTT
>TRBJ2-1|TRBV28|few|-
CASSLSVGRNINEQFF
TGTGCCAGCAGTTTAAGTGTAGGACGGAACATCAATGAGCAGTTCTTC
>TRBJ2-1|TRBV7-9|many|-
CASSRGGYYNEQFF
TGTGCCAGCAGCCGAGGGGGGTACTACAATGAGCAGTTCTTC
>TRBJ2-1|TRBV4-2|-|-
CASSQVSPYNEQFF
TGTGCCAGCAGCCAAGTCAGCCCCTACAATGAGCAGTTCTTC
>TRBJ1-3|TRBV6-2/TRBV6-3|-|-
CASSYYGPAYGNTIYF
TGTGCCAGCAGTTACTACGGACCGGCGTACGGAAACACCATATATTTT
>TRBJ2-7|TRBV20-1|few|TRBD2
CSARDPAGRRRDSYEQYF
TGCAGTGCTAGAGATCCAGCGGGGAGAAGAAGAGACAGCTACGAGCAGTACTTC
>TRBJ2-6|TRBV7-9|-|TRBD1
CASSMGQGAGANVLTF
TGTGCCAGCAGCATGGGCCAGGGGGCTGGGGCCAACGTCCTGACTTTC
>TRBJ1-1|TRBV7-8|many|-
CASSLRGAGTEAFF
TGTGCCAGCAGCTTACGAGGGGCGGGAACTGAAGCTTTCTTT
>TRBJ1-4|TRBV7-2|many|TRBD1
CASSLAVAGGGEKLFF
TGTGCCAGCAGCTTAGCGGTAGCAGGGGGGGGTGAAAAACTGTTTTTT
>TRBJ2-7|TRBV12-3/TRBV12-4|-|TRBD1
CASSSTRDRGAYEQYF
TGTGCCAGCAGTTCTACCCGGGACAGGGGTGCCTACGAGCAGTACTTC
>TRBJ2-7|TRBV20-1|few|-
CSARDLHRVNEQYF
TGCAGTGCTAGAGATCTGCACAGGGTAAACGAGCAGTACTTC
>TRBJ1-1|TRBV10-3|few|TRBD1
CAIKGAGNTEAFF
TGTGCCATCAAGGGGGCTGGGAACACTGAAGCTTTCTTT
>TRBJ1-1|TRBV7-2|few|-
CASSLVGRGGFF
TGTGCCAGCAGCTTAGTTGGAAGGGGCGGCTTCTTT
>TRBJ1-1|TRBV29-1|once|-
CSTRENTEAFF
TGCAGCACTAGGGAGAACACTGAAGCTTTCTTT
>TRBJ2-1|TRBV19|-|-
CASSIETGNEQFF
TGTGCCAGTAGTATAGAGACAGGCAATGAGCAGTTCTTC
>TRBJ2-5|TRBV16|-|-
CASTGAETQYF
TGTGCCAGCACCGGCGCGGAGACCCAGTACTTC
>TRBJ2-3|TRBV18|-|-
CASSPVTGVPDTQYF
TGTGCCAGCTCACCGGTGACGGGAGTCCCAGATACGCAGTATTTT
>TRBJ2-7|TRBV4-3|-|TRBD1
CASSQDVTGTYEQYF
TGCGCCAGCAGCCAAGACGTGACAGGGACCTACGAGCAGTACTTC
>TRBJ2-1|TRBV6-2/TRBV6-3|-|TRBD1
CASNRRQGRSYNEQFF
TGTGCCAGCAACCGAAGACAGGGACGCTCCTACAATGAGCAGTTCTTC
>TRBJ1-2|TRBV7-9|few|TRBD1
CASSPATGNYGYTF
TGTGCCAGCAGCCCGGCGACAGGGAACTATGGCTACACCTTC